The source of this T cell receptor beta chain is a study of CD8+CD57+ T cells in acquired aplastic anemia. Overall study: Average DNA yield from sorted CD4+ and CD8+ cells was about 2.9 ug.

Genomic DNA provided the template from which TCR beta VDJ and CDR3 profiles were obtained. TCRdb re-called the reads through MiXCR, storing one row per CDR3 protein. Altogether roughly 150,000 distinct CDR3 sequences are present, 45% to 55% being singletons, with the ten largest covering about 2.6%. Only patients with CD8+CD57+ cell expansion on flow cytometry were chosen for sequencing. Blood sampling was performed on the patients, and none of them had received therapy by then. Study-wide results and limits: Patients and controls had in common 25 to 35 CD8+ CDR3 sequences.

About this clonotype: Its antigen is unidentified.

Material: sorted CD4+, CD8+, or CD8+CD57+ T cells (not recorded which) from PBMCs. The TCR comes from a human donor with aplastic anemia.

The CDR3 loop is CASSEGKTGGWQETQYF. The CDR3 nucleotides are TGCGCCAGCAGTGAGGGAAAGACAGGGGGCTGGCAAGAGACCCAGTACTTC. J is TRBJ2-5 and V is TRBV10-1, with 10 bases fitting TRBD1. The V gene's germline CDR1 is WNHNN and CDR2 SYGVQD (reference sequence). The CDR3 is 17 amino acids. Trimming cost V 2 bases and J 2 bases; bases outside gene matches: 8.